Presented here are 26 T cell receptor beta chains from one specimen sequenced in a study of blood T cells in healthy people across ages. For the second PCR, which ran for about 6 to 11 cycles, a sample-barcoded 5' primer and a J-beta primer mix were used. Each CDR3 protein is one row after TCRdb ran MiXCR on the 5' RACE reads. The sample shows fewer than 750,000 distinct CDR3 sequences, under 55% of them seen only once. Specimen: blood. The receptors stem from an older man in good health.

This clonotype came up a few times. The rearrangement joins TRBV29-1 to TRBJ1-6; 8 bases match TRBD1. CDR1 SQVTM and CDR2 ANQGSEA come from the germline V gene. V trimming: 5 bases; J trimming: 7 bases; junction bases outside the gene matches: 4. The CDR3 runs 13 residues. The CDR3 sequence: CSVTQGGNSPLHF. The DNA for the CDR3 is TGCAGCGTTACACAGGGGGGCAATTCACCCCTCCACTTT.

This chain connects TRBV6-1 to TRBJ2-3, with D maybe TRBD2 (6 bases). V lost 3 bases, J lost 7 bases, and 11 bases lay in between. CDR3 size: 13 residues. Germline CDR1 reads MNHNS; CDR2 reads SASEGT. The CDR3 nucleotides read TGTGCCAGCAGTGACCCGGCGGGAAATACGCAGTATTTT. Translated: CASSDPAGNTQYF.

This CDR3 is CASSYSRAGDGRSYNEQFF. The CDR3 DNA follows: TGTGCCAGCAGTTACTCTCGGGCGGGAGACGGGAGGTCCTACAATGAGCAGTTCTTC. The rearrangement links TRBV6-2 or TRBV6-3 to TRBJ2-1; 7 nucleotides agree with TRBD2. J was trimmed by 1 base and V by 0 bases; bases with no gene match: 12. Germline CDR1 is MNHEY and CDR2 is SVGEGT. The CDR3 has 19 amino acids.

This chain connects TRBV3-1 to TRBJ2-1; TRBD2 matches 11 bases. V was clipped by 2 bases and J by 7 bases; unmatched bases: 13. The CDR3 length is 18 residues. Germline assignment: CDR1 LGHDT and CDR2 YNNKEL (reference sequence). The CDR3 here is CASSQRLAGGSRRNEQFF. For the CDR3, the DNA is TGTGCCAGCAGCCAACGCCTAGCGGGAGGCTCCCGGAGGAATGAGCAGTTCTTC.

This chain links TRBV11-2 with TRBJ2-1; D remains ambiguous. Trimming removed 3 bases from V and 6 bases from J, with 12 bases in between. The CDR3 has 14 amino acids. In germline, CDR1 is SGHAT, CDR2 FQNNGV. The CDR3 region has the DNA TGTGCCAGCAGCTTGGTAAGAGGTTCCAATGAGCAGTTCTTC. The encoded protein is CASSLVRGSNEQFF.

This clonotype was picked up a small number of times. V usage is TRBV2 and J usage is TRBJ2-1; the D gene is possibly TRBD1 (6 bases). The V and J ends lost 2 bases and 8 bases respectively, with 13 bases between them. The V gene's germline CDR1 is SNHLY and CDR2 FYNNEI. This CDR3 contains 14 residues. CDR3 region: CASSEQGLRDEQFF. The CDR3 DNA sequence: TGTGCCAGCAGTGAACAGGGGCTCAGGGATGAGCAGTTCTTC.

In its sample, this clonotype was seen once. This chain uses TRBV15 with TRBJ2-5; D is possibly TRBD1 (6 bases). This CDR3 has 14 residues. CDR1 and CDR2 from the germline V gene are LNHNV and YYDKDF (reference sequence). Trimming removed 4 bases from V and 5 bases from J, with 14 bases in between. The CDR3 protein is CATSNRAVSETQYF. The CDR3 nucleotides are TGTGCCACCAGCAACAGGGCCGTTTCGGAGACCCAGTACTTC.

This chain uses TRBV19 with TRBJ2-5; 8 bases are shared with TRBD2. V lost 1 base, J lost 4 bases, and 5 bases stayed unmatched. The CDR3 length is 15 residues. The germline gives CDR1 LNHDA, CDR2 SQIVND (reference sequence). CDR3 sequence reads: CASSIGTGGGETQYF. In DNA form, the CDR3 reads TGTGCCAGTAGTATAGGAACCGGGGGGGGAGAGACCCAGTACTTC.

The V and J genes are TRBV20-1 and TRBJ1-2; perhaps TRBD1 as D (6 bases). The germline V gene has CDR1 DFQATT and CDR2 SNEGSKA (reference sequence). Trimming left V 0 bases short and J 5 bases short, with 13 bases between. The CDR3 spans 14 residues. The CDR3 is CSARDPGATYGYTF. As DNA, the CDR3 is TGCAGTGCTAGAGACCCAGGGGCTACGTATGGCTACACCTTC.

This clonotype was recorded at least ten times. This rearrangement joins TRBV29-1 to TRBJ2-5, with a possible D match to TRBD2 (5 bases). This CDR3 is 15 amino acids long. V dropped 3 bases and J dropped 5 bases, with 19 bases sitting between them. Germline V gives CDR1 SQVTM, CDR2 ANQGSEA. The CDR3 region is CSVEEGLGRAETQYF. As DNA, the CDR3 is TGCAGCGTTGAGGAAGGACTTGGTCGGGCGGAGACCCAGTACTTC.

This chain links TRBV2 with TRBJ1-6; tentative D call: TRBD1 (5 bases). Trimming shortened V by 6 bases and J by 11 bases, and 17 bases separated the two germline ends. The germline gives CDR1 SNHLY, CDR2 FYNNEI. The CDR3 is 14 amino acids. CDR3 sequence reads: CASRVGDQGPPLHF. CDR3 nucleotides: TGTGCCAGCAGAGTGGGGGACCAAGGTCCACCCCTCCACTTT. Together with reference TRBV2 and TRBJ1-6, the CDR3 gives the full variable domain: EPEVTQTPSHQVTQMGQEVILRCVPISNHLYFYWYRQILGQKVEFLVSFYNNEISEKSEIFDDQFSVERPDGSNFTLKIRSTKLEDSAMYFCASRVGDQGPPLHFGNGTRLTVT.

CDR3 bases: TGTGCCAGCAGTGAGACAGGAGGTGCCTACGAGCAGTACTTC. This codes for CASSETGGAYEQYF. The chain links TRBV25-1 to TRBJ2-7, with D possibly TRBD1 on 6 matching bases. The V and J ends lost 3 bases and 2 bases respectively, with 11 bases between them. This CDR3 has 14 amino acids. Germline CDR1 MGHDK, CDR2 SYGVNS.

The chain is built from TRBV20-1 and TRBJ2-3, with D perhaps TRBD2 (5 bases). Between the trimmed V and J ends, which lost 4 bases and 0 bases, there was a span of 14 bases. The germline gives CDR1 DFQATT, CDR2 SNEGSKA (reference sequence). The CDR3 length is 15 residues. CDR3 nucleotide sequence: TGCAGTGCTACCACGAACGGGGTTAGCACAGATACGCAGTATTTT. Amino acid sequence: CSATTNGVSTDTQYF.

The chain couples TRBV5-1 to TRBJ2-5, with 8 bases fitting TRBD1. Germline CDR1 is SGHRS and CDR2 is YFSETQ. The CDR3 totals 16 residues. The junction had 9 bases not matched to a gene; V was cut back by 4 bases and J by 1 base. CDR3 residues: CASSLGTGLFQETQYF. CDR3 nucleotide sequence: TGCGCCAGCAGCCTAGGGACAGGATTATTCCAAGAGACCCAGTACTTC. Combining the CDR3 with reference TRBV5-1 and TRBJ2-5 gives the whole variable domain KAGVTQTPRYLIKTRGQQVTLSCSPISGHRSVSWYQQTPGQGLQFLFEYFSETQRNKGNFPGRFSGRQFSNSRSEMNVSTLELGDSALYLCASSLGTGLFQETQYFGPGTRLLVL.

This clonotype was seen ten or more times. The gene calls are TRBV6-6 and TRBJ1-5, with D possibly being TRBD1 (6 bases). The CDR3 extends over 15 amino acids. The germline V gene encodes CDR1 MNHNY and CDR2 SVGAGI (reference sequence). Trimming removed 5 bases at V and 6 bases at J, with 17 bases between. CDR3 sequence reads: CASSRSFTGSQPQHF. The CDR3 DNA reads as TGTGCCAGCAGTCGAAGCTTTACAGGGAGTCAGCCCCAGCATTTT.

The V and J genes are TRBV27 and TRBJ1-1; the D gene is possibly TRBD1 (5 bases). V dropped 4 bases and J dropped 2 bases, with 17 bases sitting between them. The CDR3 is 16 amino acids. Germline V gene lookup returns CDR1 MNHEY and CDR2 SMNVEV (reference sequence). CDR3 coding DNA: TGTGCCAGCAGTTACAATTACGGGGGAAGAAACACTGAAGCTTTCTTT. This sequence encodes CASSYNYGGRNTEAFF.

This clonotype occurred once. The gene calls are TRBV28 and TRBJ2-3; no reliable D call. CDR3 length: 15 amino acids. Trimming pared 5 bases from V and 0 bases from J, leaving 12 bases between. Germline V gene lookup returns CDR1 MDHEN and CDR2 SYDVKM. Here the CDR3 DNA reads TGTGCCAGCAGTAACCCTTCTGGAAGCACAGATACGCAGTATTTT. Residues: CASSNPSGSTDTQYF.

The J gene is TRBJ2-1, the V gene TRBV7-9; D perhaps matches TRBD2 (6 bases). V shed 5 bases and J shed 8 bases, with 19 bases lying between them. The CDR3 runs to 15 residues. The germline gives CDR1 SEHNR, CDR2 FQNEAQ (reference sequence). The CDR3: CASSVDGSRGDEQFF. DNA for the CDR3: TGTGCCAGCAGCGTTGACGGGAGCCGAGGGGATGAGCAGTTCTTC.

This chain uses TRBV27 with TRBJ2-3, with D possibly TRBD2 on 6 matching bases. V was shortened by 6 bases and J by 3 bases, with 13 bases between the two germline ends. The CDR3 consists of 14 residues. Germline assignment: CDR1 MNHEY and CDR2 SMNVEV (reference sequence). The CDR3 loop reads CASRYGSPTDTQYF. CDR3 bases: TGTGCCAGCAGATACGGGAGCCCGACAGATACGCAGTATTTT.

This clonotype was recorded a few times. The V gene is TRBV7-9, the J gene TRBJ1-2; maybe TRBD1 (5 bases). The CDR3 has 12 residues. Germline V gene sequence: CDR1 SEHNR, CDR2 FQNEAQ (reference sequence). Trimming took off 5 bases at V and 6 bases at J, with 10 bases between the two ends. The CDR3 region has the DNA TGTGCCAGCAGCCTAGGCAGGGATGGCTACACCTTC. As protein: CASSLGRDGYTF.

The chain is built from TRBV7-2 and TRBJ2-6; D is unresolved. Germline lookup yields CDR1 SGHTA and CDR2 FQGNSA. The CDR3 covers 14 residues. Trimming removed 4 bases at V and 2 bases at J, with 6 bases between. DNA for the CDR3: TGTGCCAGCAGCTGGGGTCCTGGGGCCAACGTCCTGACTTTC. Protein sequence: CASSWGPGANVLTF.

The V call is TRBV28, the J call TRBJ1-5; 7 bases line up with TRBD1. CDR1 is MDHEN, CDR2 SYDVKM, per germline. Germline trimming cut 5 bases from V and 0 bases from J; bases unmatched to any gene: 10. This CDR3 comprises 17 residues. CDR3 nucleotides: TGTGCCAGCAGTCTCCTCGGGACAGACGCTAGCAATCAGCCCCAGCATTTT. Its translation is CASSLLGTDASNQPQHF.

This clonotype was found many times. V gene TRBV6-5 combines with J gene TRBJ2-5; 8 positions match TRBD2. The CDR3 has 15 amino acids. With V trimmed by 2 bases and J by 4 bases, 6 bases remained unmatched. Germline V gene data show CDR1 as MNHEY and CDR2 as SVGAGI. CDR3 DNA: TGTGCCAGCAGTTACCTTCCACGGGGGGGAGAGACCCAGTACTTC. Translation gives CASSYLPRGGETQYF.

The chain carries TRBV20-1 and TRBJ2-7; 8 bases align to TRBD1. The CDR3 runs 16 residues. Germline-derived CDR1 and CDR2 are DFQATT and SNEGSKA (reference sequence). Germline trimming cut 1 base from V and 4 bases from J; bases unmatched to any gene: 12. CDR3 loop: CSARGRQDRAVYEQYF. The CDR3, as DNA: TGCAGTGCTAGAGGAAGGCAGGACAGGGCAGTTTACGAGCAGTACTTC.

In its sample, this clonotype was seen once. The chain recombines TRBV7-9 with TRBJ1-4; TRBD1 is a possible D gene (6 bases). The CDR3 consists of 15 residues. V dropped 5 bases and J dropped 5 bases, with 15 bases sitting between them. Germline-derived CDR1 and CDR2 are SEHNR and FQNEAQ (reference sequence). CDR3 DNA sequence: TGTGCCAGCAGCACCTACAGGGATTCCAATGAAAAACTGTTTTTT. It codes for CASSTYRDSNEKLFF.

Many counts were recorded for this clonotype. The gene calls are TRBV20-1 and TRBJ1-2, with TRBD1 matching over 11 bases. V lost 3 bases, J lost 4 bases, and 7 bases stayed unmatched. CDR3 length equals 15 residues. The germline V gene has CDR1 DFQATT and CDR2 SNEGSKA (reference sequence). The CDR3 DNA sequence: TGCAGTGCTAGCCCGGGACAGGGGGTGAGCTATGGCTACACCTTC. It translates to CSASPGQGVSYGYTF.